The 27 T cell receptor beta chains presented below share a single source sample, sequenced in a study of shared clonotypes between healthy human individuals. The protocol was immunoSEQ multiplex PCR, while the TCRdb copy is restricted to in-frame clones and leaves out a portion. The sample holds some 2 million clones, around 96% seen once. Positively selected for CCR7, the CD45RO-negative cells used as naive CD8 cells excluded terminally differentiated effector memory CD45RA+ cells. Sequencing was carried out using naive CD8+ T cells sorted from blood. The receptor set was obtained from a young man in good health.

The chain couples TRBV7-2 to TRBJ2-1; TRBD2 matches 15 bases. V gave up 5 bases and J gave up 6 bases; unmatched junction bases: 2. This CDR3 region has 15 residues. Germline V gives CDR1 SGHTA, CDR2 FQGNSA. CDR3 loop: CASSQGLAGGNEQFF. For the CDR3, the DNA is TGTGCCAGCAGCCAGGGACTAGCGGGAGGCAATGAGCAGTTCTTC. Variable domain in full (rest from reference TRBV7-2 and TRBJ2-1): GAGVSQSPSNKVTEKGKDVELRCDPISGHTALYWYRQSLGQGLEFLIYFQGNSAPDKSGLPSDRFSAERTGGSVSTLTIQRTQQEDSAVYLCASSQGLAGGNEQFFGPGTRLTVL.

The chain recombines TRBV27 with TRBJ2-7, with no clear D. V was cut by 5 bases and J by 2 bases, with 13 bases left in between. The CDR3 consists of 14 residues. Germline CDR1 and CDR2: MNHEY and SMNVEV (reference sequence). The CDR3 protein is CASSPTGQPYEQYF. The CDR3 DNA reads as TGTGCCAGCAGTCCCACCGGGCAACCCTACGAGCAGTACTTC.

Turning to this clone: The sample carries other DNA sequences with the same CDR3. The chain is built from TRBV7-2 and TRBJ1-2; a weak D match, TRBD1 (6 bases). This CDR3 contains 14 residues. Trimming took 1 base from V and 3 from J, leaving 9 bases between them. Germline lookup yields CDR1 SGHTA and CDR2 FQGNSA. The CDR3 protein is CASSLGGQDYGYTF. CDR3 coding DNA: TGTGCCAGCAGCTTAGGGGGGCAGGACTATGGCTACACCTTC.

The chain joins TRBV5-6 to TRBJ1-2, with D possibly TRBD1 on 6 matching bases. The CDR3 covers 13 residues. Germline CDR1 is SGHDT and CDR2 is YYEEEE. The V gene lost 3 bases and the J gene lost 3 bases, with 9 bases spanning the gap. CDR3 DNA: TGTGCCAGCAGCTCGACAGGCGACTATGGCTACACCTTC. Protein: CASSSTGDYGYTF.

This clone appeared a single time. This sequence joins TRBV13 and TRBJ2-7; tentatively, D is TRBD2 (7 bases). Germline V gene sequence: CDR1 PRHDT, CDR2 FYEKMQ (reference sequence). The CDR3 extends over 15 amino acids. Deletions cut 2 bases from V and 2 bases from J, with 13 bases between. CDR3 in DNA: TGTGCCAGCAGCTTACTGGGGGGGCTTGCCTACGAGCAGTACTTC. Encoded protein: CASSLLGGLAYEQYF.

The V gene is TRBV30, the J gene TRBJ1-1; D not resolved. The germline gives CDR1 GTSNPN, CDR2 SVGIG (reference sequence). The CDR3 consists of 15 residues. Between the trimmed V and J ends, which lost 0 bases and 5 bases, there was a span of 16 bases. Here the CDR3 reads CAWSVGVGLETEAFF. The CDR3 coding sequence is TGTGCCTGGAGTGTAGGTGTTGGGCTCGAGACTGAAGCTTTCTTT.

V and J are TRBV30 and TRBJ1-5, with D possibly being TRBD1 (6 bases). CDR3 length equals 14 residues. V was trimmed by 4 bases and J by 7 bases, leaving 17 bases between them. CDR1 and CDR2 from the germline V gene are GTSNPN and SVGIG (reference sequence). CDR3 sequence (DNA): TGTGCCTGGAACAGCGGGATCGGGGGCCAGCCCCAGCATTTT. It codes for CAWNSGIGGQPQHF.

The V call is TRBV15, the J call TRBJ2-3, with D perhaps matching TRBD1 or TRBD2 (5 bases each). Germline CDR1 reads LNHNV; CDR2 reads YYDKDF (reference sequence). Trimming stripped 0 bases from V and 6 bases from J, with 19 bases between. The CDR3 length is 17 residues. The CDR3 DNA follows: TGTGCCACCAGCAGAGATCCCGGGACCGACAGATCTGATACGCAGTATTTT. This sequence encodes CATSRDPGTDRSDTQYF.

The rearrangement joins TRBV5-6 to TRBJ2-1; 10 positions agree with TRBD1. The CDR3 contains 14 residues. The trim removed 6 bases at V and 4 bases at J, leaving 4 bases unmatched. CDR1 SGHDT and CDR2 YYEEEE come from the germline V gene. As DNA, the CDR3 is TGTGCCAGCATCGGGACAGGGGTTTACAATGAGCAGTTCTTC. It codes for CASIGTGVYNEQFF.

The chain links TRBV13 to TRBJ2-3, with D hard to call. Looked up from germline, CDR1 is PRHDT and CDR2 is FYEKMQ (reference sequence). Trimming left V 3 bases short and J 4 bases short, with 5 bases between. The CDR3 sequence is 12 residues long. The CDR3 region is CASSFSADTQYF. The CDR3 coding sequence is TGTGCCAGCAGCTTTAGTGCAGATACGCAGTATTTT.

The chain links TRBV7-9 to TRBJ2-5; no clear D. Trimming shortened V by 3 bases and J by 4 bases, and 15 bases separated the two germline ends. The CDR3 totals 15 residues. Germline CDR1 SEHNR, CDR2 FQNEAQ (reference sequence). The CDR3 sequence is CASSLSTVHGETQYF. The DNA of the CDR3 is TGTGCCAGCAGCTTGTCAACAGTCCATGGAGAGACCCAGTACTTC.

This sequence joins TRBV30 and TRBJ2-2, with D maybe TRBD2 (5 bases). There are 13 residues in the CDR3. Germline V gene sequence: CDR1 GTSNPN, CDR2 SVGIG (reference sequence). V shed 4 bases and J shed 1 base, with 7 bases lying between them. As DNA, the CDR3 is TGTGCCTGGATGGCGGGGAACACCGGGGAGCTGTTTTTT. Residues: CAWMAGNTGELFF.

The chain joins TRBV29-1 to TRBJ1-1, with D uncertain. The V and J ends lost 4 bases and 1 base respectively, with 10 bases between them. Germline lookup yields CDR1 SQVTM and CDR2 ANQGSEA. This CDR3 has 13 amino acids. The CDR3: CSVVDVGNTEAFF. The CDR3 bases are TGCAGCGTTGTGGACGTAGGGAACACTGAAGCTTTCTTT.

This chain joins TRBV15 and TRBJ1-6; D ambiguous. Trimming took off 2 bases at V and 2 bases at J, with 13 bases between the two ends. The CDR3 length is 17 residues. Germline V CDR1 and CDR2: LNHNV, YYDKDF (reference sequence). CDR3 in DNA: TGTGCCACCAGCAGACGGGCAGGTGCGCCCTATAATTCACCCCTCCACTTT. It yields the protein CATSRRAGAPYNSPLHF.

The chain has TRBV4-1 and TRBJ1-5; 9 nucleotides align to TRBD1. Germline trimming cut 5 bases from V and 5 bases from J; bases unmatched to any gene: 4. Germline values: CDR1 MGHRA, CDR2 YSYEKL. The CDR3 loop spans 14 amino acids. DNA for the CDR3: TGCGCCAGCAGCTTGGACAGGGGTGATCAGCCCCAGCATTTT. Protein product: CASSLDRGDQPQHF.

The chain joins TRBV18 to TRBJ2-1; a weak D match, TRBD1 (6 bases). Germline V gives CDR1 KGHSH, CDR2 LQKENI. The CDR3 consists of 14 residues. V gave up 6 bases and J gave up 0 bases, with 9 bases separating them. The CDR3 DNA reads TGTGCCAGCTCCCAACAGGGCTCCTACAATGAGCAGTTCTTC. Residues: CASSQQGSYNEQFF. Based on the CDR3 plus reference TRBV18 and TRBJ2-1, the full variable domain is NAGVMQNPRHLVRRRGQEARLRCSPMKGHSHVYWYRQLPEEGLKFMVYLQKENIIDESGMPKERFSAEFPKEGPSILRIQQVVRGDSAAYFCASSQQGSYNEQFFGPGTRLTVL.

This chain links TRBV5-6 with TRBJ2-5, with D possibly matching TRBD2 (6 bases). The V and J ends lost 7 bases and 6 bases respectively, with 10 bases between them. Germline CDR1 SGHDT, CDR2 YYEEEE. This CDR3 contains 11 residues. CDR3 bases: TGTGCCAGCTCAGGAGGGCAGACCCAGTACTTC. Its translation: CASSGGQTQYF.

V usage is TRBV2 and J usage is TRBJ1-4; D perhaps matches TRBD1 (6 bases). CDR3 length: 15 amino acids. Trimming cost V 6 bases and J 4 bases, with 15 bases left between them. The germline CDR1 and CDR2 sequences are SNHLY and FYNNEI. CDR3 sequence reads: CASRKDTGINEKLFF. The CDR3 DNA reads as TGTGCCAGCAGGAAGGACACAGGGATTAATGAAAAACTGTTTTTT.

The chain joins TRBV29-1 to TRBJ2-7; TRBD1 aligns across 12 bases. V lost 0 bases, J lost 5 bases, and 11 bases stayed unmatched. The CDR3 is made up of 17 amino acids. CDR1 is SQVTM and CDR2 is ANQGSEA in the germline V gene. The CDR3 nucleotides read TGCAGCGTTGAAGATAAGATGTGGGGACAGGGGGCTCACGAGCAGTACTTC. Amino acids: CSVEDKMWGQGAHEQYF.

V and J are TRBV27 and TRBJ2-7, with 7 bases that match TRBD1. CDR1 is MNHEY, CDR2 SMNVEV, per germline (reference sequence). With 6 bases clipped from V and 2 bases from J, the junction kept 10 bases outside the gene matches. The CDR3 sequence is 15 residues long. DNA for the CDR3: TGTGCCAGCAGCCACGGACAGGCACGCACCTACGAGCAGTACTTC. Its translation is CASSHGQARTYEQYF.

The J gene is TRBJ2-4, the V gene TRBV7-2, with 12 bases aligning to TRBD1. J lost 7 bases, V lost 5 bases, and 9 bases had no gene match. The CDR3 has 16 residues. Germline V gene data show CDR1 as SGHTA and CDR2 as FQGNSA. The CDR3: CASSLGTGGGWNIQYF. CDR3 DNA: TGTGCCAGCAGCCTCGGGACAGGGGGCGGTTGGAACATTCAGTACTTC.

This chain links TRBV7-9 with TRBJ2-5, with 10 bases fitting TRBD1. CDR3 length: 14 amino acids. Germline lookup yields CDR1 SEHNR and CDR2 FQNEAQ (reference sequence). V shed 10 bases and J 2 bases; nucleotides not matched to a gene: 7. Here the CDR3 DNA reads TGTGCCACCTCGGACAGGGGGAAACAAGAGACCCAGTACTTC. As protein: CATSDRGKQETQYF.

Notes on this clone: Other nucleotide sequences in the sample specify the same CDR3. CDR3 in DNA: TGTGCCAGCAGCTTAGCGCCCTACGAGCAGTACTTC. Protein: CASSLAPYEQYF. The chain carries TRBV7-9 and TRBJ2-7; D not resolved. The V end lost 0 bases, the J end lost 2 bases, and 2 bases lay between the germline ends. The CDR3 sequence is 12 residues long. In germline, CDR1 is SEHNR, CDR2 FQNEAQ (reference sequence).

The CDR3 DNA reads as TGTGCCAGCAGCACGTCAATCAGGGCCCTACATTTGTACTTC. Translating gives CASSTSIRALHLYF. The J gene is TRBJ2-5, the V gene TRBV7-9; possible D gene TRBD1, 5 bases. Trimming left V 5 bases short and J 13 bases short, with 23 bases between. This CDR3 has 14 amino acids. CDR1 SEHNR and CDR2 FQNEAQ come from the germline V gene (reference sequence). Supplemented by reference TRBV7-9 and TRBJ2-5, the full variable domain reads DTGVSQNPRHKITKRGQNVTFRCDPISEHNRLYWYRQTLGQGPEFLTYFQNEAQLEKSRLLSDRFSAERPKGSFSTLEIQRTEQGDSAMYLCASSTSIRALHLYFGPGTRLLVL.

This clone has just one count. Other DNA variants within this sample encode the same CDR3. V gene TRBV5-1 combines with J gene TRBJ1-1; D is uncertain. The CDR3 consists of 15 residues. The V gene's germline CDR1 is SGHRS and CDR2 YFSETQ. With 0 bases removed from V and 3 bases from J, the gap between germline ends came to 12 bases. The CDR3 DNA reads as TGCGCCAGCAGCTTGGGTACGGGTTGGGACACTGAAGCTTTCTTT. Translated: CASSLGTGWDTEAFF.

This clone was observed a single time. Additional DNA sequences in this sample encode the identical CDR3. The CDR3 protein is CSVGTGDSYEQYF. CDR3 bases: TGCAGCGTTGGTACAGGGGATTCCTACGAGCAGTACTTC. This sequence joins TRBV29-1 and TRBJ2-7, with 7 nucleotides matching TRBD1. The V segment lost 4 bases and the J segment 1 base; nucleotides outside the gene matches: 4. CDR3 size: 13 residues. Germline V gene data show CDR1 as SQVTM and CDR2 as ANQGSEA.

The chain combines TRBV7-6 with TRBJ2-2, with TRBD2 matching over 12 bases. Germline loops: CDR1 SGHVS, CDR2 FNYEAQ. V trimming: 8 bases; J trimming: 7 bases; junction bases outside the gene matches: 5. This CDR3 is 14 amino acids long. CDR3 DNA: TGTGCCAGCGCGCCGGGACTAGCGGGCGGGGAGCTGTTTTTT. Amino acid sequence: CASAPGLAGGELFF.